Below, one T cell receptor (beta chain) is given with its context. Antigen: not known. This sample is drawn from a study of T-cell reconstitution after alpha-beta-depleted transplantation in children. During its preparation, the TCRbeta library received unique molecular identifiers. In TCRdb, the PCR reads were re-called with MiXCR into one record per CDR3 protein. Seen here are 500,000 to 750,000 distinct CDR3 sequences, 25% to 30% observed once, and the top ten hold 30% to 45%. Whole-study results and caveats: Roughly two months post-transplant, alpha-beta T cells reportedly originated from several hundred graft clones that had expanded. T-cell counts and diversity were attributed mostly to newly produced T cells one year after transplant. Several patients had high TCRbeta diversity at day 60; it came from surviving recipient T cells and thymic progenitors.

This CDR3 is 15 amino acids long. V was trimmed by 7 bases and J by 4 bases, leaving 19 bases between them. The origin of this receptor is a boy in the first two years of life with Wiskott-Aldrich syndrome, due to receive a stem cell transplant. V is TRBV12-3 or TRBV12-4 and J is TRBJ1-2; no definite D call. Sequencing used PBMCs, obtained before TCRalphabeta/CD19-depleted stem cell transplant. This chain's CDR3 is CASKKEAAGGYGYTF. In DNA, the CDR3 is TGTGCCAGCAAAAAAGAGGCAGCGGGCGGCTATGGCTACACCTTC.